The 16 T cell receptor beta chains below come from one sample, sequenced in a study of blood T cell repertoires in COVID-19. Some clones are missing from TCRdb's copy, which holds only in-frame ones; the method was immunoSEQ multiplex PCR. The repertoire includes under 65,000 clones, about 90% of them detected once, and around 21% sits in the top ten. Sequenced material: peripheral blood. These receptors were obtained from a woman of 80 years or more with COVID-19, enrolled during active disease.

CDR3 amino acids: CASSDRDREETQYF. The CDR3 nucleotides are TGTGCCAGCAGCGACAGGGACAGAGAAGAGACCCAGTACTTC. The chain uses TRBV7-8 and TRBJ2-5, with TRBD1 matching 7 bases. Per germline, CDR1 SGHVS and CDR2 FQNEAQ. V lost 5 bases, J lost 3 bases, and 6 bases stayed unmatched. The CDR3 spans 14 residues.

This clone was seen a few times. V gene TRBV19 combines with J gene TRBJ1-1; TRBD1 is a possible D gene (6 bases). Trimming shortened V by 3 bases and J by 7 bases, and 9 bases separated the two germline ends. CDR3 size: 12 residues. The germline gives CDR1 LNHDA, CDR2 SQIVND (reference sequence). The CDR3 sequence is CASSIRGGEAFF. The CDR3 nucleotides read TGTGCCAGTAGTATTCGAGGGGGTGAAGCTTTCTTT.

J is TRBJ2-1 and V is TRBV20-1; unclear D gene. Deletions cut 6 bases from V and 7 bases from J, with 10 bases between. CDR3 length: 11 residues. Germline lookup yields CDR1 DFQATT and CDR2 SNEGSKA (reference sequence). CDR3 residues: CSARHFNEQFF. In DNA, the CDR3 is TGCAGTGCGAGACATTTTAATGAGCAGTTCTTC.

This rearrangement joins TRBV30 to TRBJ1-1; 7 nucleotides match TRBD1. The CDR3 covers 13 residues. Germline V gene sequence: CDR1 GTSNPN, CDR2 SVGIG (reference sequence). J was trimmed by 1 base and V by 4 bases; bases with no gene match: 3. The CDR3 DNA is TGTGCCTGGAAGGACAGGAGGAACACTGAAGCTTTCTTT. Translating gives CAWKDRRNTEAFF.

This rearrangement joins TRBV5-1 to TRBJ2-1; D may be TRBD2 (6 bases). The CDR3 has 15 amino acids. Germline CDR1 SGHRS, CDR2 YFSETQ. V was cut by 2 bases and J by 2 bases, with 11 bases left in between. Here the CDR3 DNA reads TGCGCCAGCAGCTTTGATAGCGGCACCTACAATGAGCAGTTCTTC. The encoded protein is CASSFDSGTYNEQFF.

V usage is TRBV30 and J usage is TRBJ2-5, with D perhaps matching TRBD2 (5 bases). The CDR3 has 14 amino acids. V was pared by 2 bases and J by 3 bases, with 13 bases between. The germline gives CDR1 GTSNPN, CDR2 SVGIG (reference sequence). The CDR3 nucleotides are TGTGCCTGGAGTCTCACTAGACCTAAAGAGACCCAGTACTTC. It codes for CAWSLTRPKETQYF.

The chain recombines TRBV11-3 with TRBJ2-2, with D maybe TRBD1 (5 bases). The CDR3 covers 13 residues. Trimming left V 8 bases short and J 3 bases short, with 10 bases between. CDR1 SGHNT and CDR2 YENEEA come from the germline V gene. This CDR3 reads CASGAGDTGELFF. DNA for the CDR3: TGTGCCAGCGGGGCTGGGGACACCGGGGAGCTGTTTTTT.

This clone has just one count. This rearrangement joins TRBV5-4 to TRBJ2-7; tentative D call: TRBD1 (5 bases). Deletions cut 3 bases from V and 3 bases from J, with 13 bases between. CDR3 length equals 14 residues. Germline V gene lookup returns CDR1 SGHNT and CDR2 YYREEE (reference sequence). Here the CDR3 reads CASSSRLDSYEQYF. The DNA for the CDR3 is TGTGCCAGCAGCTCCCGCCTAGACAGCTACGAGCAGTACTTC. The full variable domain, with the rest looked up from reference TRBV5-4 and TRBJ2-7, is ETGVTQSPTHLIKTRGQQVTLRCSSQSGHNTVSWYQQALGQGPQFIFQYYREEENGRGNFPPRFSGLQFPNYSSELNVNALELDDSALYLCASSSRLDSYEQYFGPGTRLTVT.

The gene calls are TRBV6-5 and TRBJ1-2, with D possibly being TRBD1 (6 bases). This CDR3 region has 12 residues. V was cut by 4 bases and J by 4 bases, with 7 bases left in between. Germline V lookup: CDR1 MNHEY, CDR2 SVGAGI. The CDR3 here is CASSLDSYGYTF. The CDR3 nucleotides read TGTGCCAGCAGTTTGGACAGCTATGGCTACACCTTC.

The genes are TRBV2 and TRBJ1-1; no firm D call. The CDR3 extends over 13 amino acids. Germline V CDR1 and CDR2: SNHLY, FYNNEI. Trimming removed 2 bases from V and 5 bases from J, with 9 bases in between. The CDR3 sequence: CASSERRMTEAFF. The DNA for the CDR3 is TGTGCCAGCAGTGAAAGGAGGATGACTGAAGCTTTCTTT. The whole variable domain, filled in from reference TRBV2 and TRBJ1-1, reads EPEVTQTPSHQVTQMGQEVILRCVPISNHLYFYWYRQILGQKVEFLVSFYNNEISEKSEIFDDQFSVERPDGSNFTLKIRSTKLEDSAMYFCASSERRMTEAFFGQGTRLTVV.

J is TRBJ1-2 and V is TRBV7-9; no firm D call. CDR1 and CDR2 (germline): SEHNR, FQNEAQ (reference sequence). CDR3 size: 15 residues. Trimming removed 1 base at V and 4 bases at J, with 13 bases between. CDR3 in amino acids: CASSLGRGAPYGYTF. The DNA for the CDR3 is TGTGCCAGCAGCTTAGGTCGGGGAGCCCCCTATGGCTACACCTTC.

This clone was counted a single time. V usage is TRBV5-1 and J usage is TRBJ2-5, with TRBD2 as a possible D gene (7 bases). Deletions cut 3 bases from V and 1 base from J, with 16 bases between. The CDR3 consists of 16 residues. Germline CDR1 is SGHRS and CDR2 is YFSETQ. For the CDR3, the DNA is TGCGCCAGCAGCTCGACCGGGCGGGGGCTCCAAGAGACCCAGTACTTC. Translated: CASSSTGRGLQETQYF.

The chain couples TRBV6-5 to TRBJ1-1; 10 positions agree with TRBD1. The V gene end was trimmed by 5 bases and the J gene end by 6 bases; junction bases not matched to a gene: 9. This CDR3 contains 15 residues. From germline, CDR1 is MNHEY and CDR2 SVGAGI. The CDR3 reads CASSKDRGKVAEAFF. The CDR3 DNA sequence: TGTGCCAGCAGTAAGGACAGGGGGAAGGTAGCTGAAGCTTTCTTT.

The chain employs TRBV7-8 and TRBJ1-1; D is ambiguous. From germline, CDR1 is SGHVS and CDR2 FQNEAQ. CDR3 length: 14 residues. The V and J ends lost 5 bases and 4 bases respectively, with 14 bases between them. CDR3 in DNA: TGTGCCAGCAGCCCTCGCGGGTATTTCACTGAAGCTTTCTTT. Its protein product is CASSPRGYFTEAFF.

CDR3 nucleotide sequence: TGTGCCACCAGCGGGGGTTTAAGTACAGATACGCAGTATTTT. It translates to CATSGGLSTDTQYF. This sequence joins TRBV24-1 and TRBJ2-3, with a weak D call TRBD2 (6 bases). Germline V lookup: CDR1 KGHDR, CDR2 SFDVKD. This CDR3 is built from 14 residues. V gave up 7 bases and J gave up 3 bases, with 13 bases separating them.

V gene TRBV6-2 or TRBV6-3 combines with J gene TRBJ1-3; D uncertain. Between the trimmed V and J ends, which lost 3 bases and 0 bases, there was a span of 12 bases. The CDR3 consists of 16 residues. The germline V gene has CDR1 MNHEY and CDR2 SVGEGT. This chain's CDR3 is CASSYGLVNSGNTIYF. The CDR3 bases are TGTGCCAGCAGTTATGGGCTGGTCAACTCTGGAAACACCATATATTTT.